The entry below describes one TCR beta chain. Its antigen specificity is not known. Nothing much larger sits one base from this clone, and base qualities are not available. Library preparation was by the immunoSEQ multiplex PCR assay. A mixture of 60 forward primers for TCR Vbeta segments and 13 reverse primers for TCR Jbeta segments was used in the multiplex PCR. The CDR3 region of rearranged TCR beta genes was amplified from genomic DNA by a multiplex PCR assay. The Illumina HiSeq System was used to sequence the amplified TCR beta libraries as 87-base-pair reads. The published analysis was carried out like this. Across the 670 or so repertoires, a later analysis counted roughly 84 million unique TCR beta chains, some 11 million of which were shared by at least two donors. A nearest-neighbor algorithm error-corrected the raw reads and collapsed the reads into unique sequences, merging closely related sequences to remove PCR and sequencing errors. V, D and J gene segments were assigned by aligning CDR3 sequences to IMGT reference sequences. For a sequence to be retained, a match of at least six nucleotides to both a V gene segment and a J gene segment was required. Rearrangements were called productive when the CDR3 lacked stop codons and stayed in frame with V and J; all others were non-productive. CDR3 was defined by IMGT convention, running from the second conserved V-encoded cysteine to the conserved J-encoded phenylalanine. The earlier analysis of roughly 590 of the donors excluded any sequence lacking an unambiguous match to a single V gene segment. An earlier analysis of 587 of the donors called V segments functional above 56.7% productive rearrangements and segregating when the between-donor standard deviation exceeded 5%. A statistical classification framework was developed to diagnose cytomegalovirus status using the catalog of TCR beta chain sequences. V and J gene assignment, in a later analysis, came from comparing TCR nucleotide sequences with IMGT/GENE-DB human TR gene sequences. In a later analysis, CDR3 sequences and most-parsimonious VDJ recombination scenarios were assigned using the TCRdist pipeline. In a later analysis, every TCR beta chain was defined by the combination of its CDR3 amino acid sequence and its V-gene family, and reads without a unique V-gene family were dropped. A later analysis removed over 500 highly shared, low-generation-probability nucleotide sequences to deal with suspected cross-contamination and a sequencing artifact. In a later analysis, a clonal expansion index for each public chain was calculated from normalized within-repertoire ranks of inferred template counts. Generation probabilities in a later analysis came from a VDJ recombination model fitted to out-of-frame rearrangements, and those results were checked against IGoR. In a later analysis, hypergeometric tests were used to score TCR-TCR, TCR-HLA and TCR-CMV co-occurrence, with a repertoire-size bias correction applied to TCR pairs. False discovery rates were estimated in a later analysis by permuting HLA or CMV assignments 20 times. In a later analysis, co-occurring TCRs were grouped with DBSCAN, and TCRdist sequence similarity was added when clustering was performed within HLA-allele-positive subsets. Repertoires with fewer than 30,000 or more than 120,000 public chains were left out of co-occurrence clustering, as were about 5 repertoires with anomalous nucleotide sharing. This immuneACCESS table, as held by TCRdb, lists in-frame sequences with V and J called but not all clones. Of the missing ones, under half trace to an unresolved V gene in checked studies; the others have no known cause. D and trimming were read from the DNA, whereas the V and J calls and clone size are those reported in that table. The sample profile shows 95,000 to 110,000 clones; approximately 76% of them were found once. The ten most abundant clones make up about 2% of the sample.

The data belong to a study of cytomegalovirus exposure and HLA in healthy donors (dated by TCRdb to the late 2010s). Regarding the research as a whole: An earlier analysis of fewer than 750 of the donors reported around 280 Gb of sequence data and 95 million to 120 million unique TCR beta sequences obtained from about 170 million T cells. A later genetic analysis took genome-wide SNP genotypes for about 55% of the 666 donors and used that subset as a discovery cohort. In a later analysis, previously published TCR beta repertoires from more than 500 donors were re-analyzed and high-resolution HLA genotyping was added so that TCR occurrence patterns could be studied. Alongside the repertoire data, information on donor age, sex, ethnicity and CMV serostatus was compiled. The study aimed to test whether cataloging public T cell receptors could reveal signatures of past pathogen exposure. In addition to the first cohort of approximately 650 subjects, a separate validation cohort of approximately 120 different subjects was used. An early release that covered approximately 600 HLA-typed donors contained about 300 gigabases of sequencing data and around 85 million unique TCR sequences. The later analysis used no new phenotypic data to find candidate immune exposures, relying instead on TCR beta sequences and their occurrence across donors. An earlier analysis of about 600 of the donors used high-throughput TCR beta sequencing to judge whether each TCR beta V gene segment behaved as functional or pseudogenic. Class I and class II HLA loci were covered by the typing at four-digit resolution. On average, around 240,000 unique TCR beta nucleotide sequences were sequenced per donor among a few hundred genotyped donors of the cohort, with roughly a sixth of those sequences being non-productive. Every discovery cohort repertoire had been produced on one sequencing platform. The number of donors typed differed by locus, with roughly 620-630 for A, B, C, DRB1 and DQB1, around 500 for DQA1, over 600 for DPA1, and 450 to 480 for DPB1. The study used immunosequencing to profile the T cell repertoires of some 600 subjects and linked those repertoires to cytomegalovirus serostatus. Roughly 5 DR-DQ haplotypes were treated as single units for association and clustering because of strong linkage in the cohort. High-throughput TCR immunosequencing, statistical association of individual TCRs with disease status, and machine learning were combined to predict cytomegalovirus infection status. Among the approximately 400 genotyped donors, around 81% belonged to the genetic ancestry cluster associated with self-reported Caucasian donors. Points the paper makes about the study in general: A later analysis found that most CMV-associated TCR beta chains appeared HLA-restricted, with HLA associations seemingly driven largely by CMV exposure. A further reported finding was that TCR beta sequences accurately predicted the HLA-A and HLA-B alleles for most subjects in the first cohort. In an earlier analysis of some 640 of the donors, most TCR beta V segments were observed in productive rearrangements about 90% or about 30% of the time, broadly matching IMGT annotations. Immune exposure information for the cohort was limited to CMV serostatus. Specific HLA alleles were associated with some 15,000 TCR beta sequences at a false discovery rate of 0.05 in a later analysis. While some public TCRs were present in many individuals, most TCR sequences turned up only very rarely across donors. In a later analysis, HLA-associated TCR beta chains showed more clonal expansion and lower generation probabilities than non-associated chains that were equally common. Because counts were too low, about 18 rarely observed V segments, including chromosome 9 orphons, were left out of the earlier analysis of a few hundred of the donors. Linkage disequilibrium might explain the correlated functional status among segregating V segments, but an unknown experimental factor could not be ruled out. In this cohort, only TCR beta chains were sequenced, and detectable features were limited by the absence of alpha or paired-chain data. The classifier was reported to diagnose cytomegalovirus status with high specificity and sensitivity in both the original and validation cohorts. Compared with the approximately 720-donor mean, donors in an Asian-associated ancestry cluster had fewer N-insertions in productive TCRs, according to a later genetic analysis. Strong co-occurrence of HLA alleles, especially DR and DQ, made assigning TCR associations to individual alleles difficult. In a later analysis, several top co-occurrence clusters were reported to appear linked to parvovirus B19, influenza, CMV and Epstein-Barr virus. Sequencing depth was assumed to be roughly uniform across donors in the presence/absence analyses, though that assumption may not hold. The sequencing pipeline was judged likely to have produced a cluster of highly shared sequence variants as a technical artifact. The authors suggested that the approach could potentially be generalized to other disease states and immunological phenotypes. A total of 150 or so TCR beta chains were listed by the study as associated with cytomegalovirus. Three of the identified cytomegalovirus-associated TCR beta chains were confirmed in vitro to be specific for cytomegalovirus antigens. In a later genetic analysis, a missense DCLRE1C variant was associated with V-gene and J-gene trimming of TCR beta chains, and the association was replicated in an independent cohort. Because HLA typing was unavailable for some donors at each locus, only the typed subset was used in association tests. The 87-base-pair reads could not distinguish some IMGT-functional V segments, including TRBV6-2 and TRBV6-3, so those segments were excluded. According to a later analysis, TCR association rates differed among HLA loci, with DRB1 alleles showing the most associated TCRs and HLA-C alleles showing the fewest.

The cohort was made up of about 610 healthy bone marrow donors. At the time of sampling, every cohort member was nominally healthy, though immune exposures that went unrecorded were likely present. The donor tested CMV seronegative and was one of the 352 seronegative cohort members. A peripheral blood sample was collected from each donor, and TCR beta sequencing was performed on peripheral blood mononuclear cells. The Qiagen DNeasy Blood Extraction Kit was used to extract genomic DNA from the blood cell samples. Germline trimming: 4 bases from V, 6 bases from J; junction bases outside gene matches: 11. The germline V gene provides CDR1 SGDLS and CDR2 YYNGEE. Its CDR3 holds 15 amino acids, cysteine through phenylalanine. Only the CDR3 DNA stays, 45 bases, in frame from base 1.

This receptor was taken from a man between 18 and 29 years old in good health and CMV-seronegative. This chain joins TRBV9 to TRBJ2-3, with TRBD2 matching 7 junction bases. The material sequenced was PBMCs. The DNA sequence is given as TGTGCCAGCAGCCCCCGGGGAGGGGTTGATGATACGCAGTATTTT. Translated, this gives CASSPRGGVDDTQYF.